This T cell receptor beta chain was identified in a study of blood T cell repertoires in COVID-19. About the research overall: PBMCs, B-cell-depleted T cells, or T cells were the source of the cDNA or gDNA that made up the material.

The CDR3 is made up of 12 amino acids. Unmatched junction bases numbered 4, after V lost 7 bases and J lost 5 bases. In the authors' workflow: Reference gene primer amplification in the assay estimated nucleated cell counts. Some clones are missing from TCRdb's copy, which holds only in-frame ones; the method was immunoSEQ multiplex PCR. V and J calls and clone size are given by that table; D and trimming were obtained from the DNA. Counted here are 52,000 or so clones, approximately 90% occurring once; the ten biggest clones make up roughly 3.9%. The V and J genes are TRBV12-3 or TRBV12-4 and TRBJ2-5, with 7 bases aligning to TRBD2. The receptor's source is a man in his forties or fifties with acute or convalescent COVID-19. The sequencing sample was made of peripheral blood. CDR3 bases: TGTGCCAGCAACGGGGGAGGGGAGACCCAGTACTTC. This codes for CASNGGGETQYF.